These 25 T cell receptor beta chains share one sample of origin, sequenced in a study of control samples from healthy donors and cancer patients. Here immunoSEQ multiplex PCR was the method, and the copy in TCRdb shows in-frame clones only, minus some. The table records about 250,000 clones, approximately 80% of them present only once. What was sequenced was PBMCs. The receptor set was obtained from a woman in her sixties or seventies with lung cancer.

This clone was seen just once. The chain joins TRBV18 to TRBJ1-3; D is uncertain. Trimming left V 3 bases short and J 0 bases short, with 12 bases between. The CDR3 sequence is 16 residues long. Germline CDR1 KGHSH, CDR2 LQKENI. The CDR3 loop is CASSPSLQLSGNTIYF. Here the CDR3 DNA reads TGTGCCAGCTCACCTTCCTTGCAACTCTCTGGAAACACCATATATTTT.

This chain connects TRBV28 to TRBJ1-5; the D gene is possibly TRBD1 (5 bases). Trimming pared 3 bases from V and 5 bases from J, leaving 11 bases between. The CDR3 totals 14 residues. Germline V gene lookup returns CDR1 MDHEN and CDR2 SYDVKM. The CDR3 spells CASSFDSSYQPQHF. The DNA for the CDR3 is TGTGCCAGCAGTTTCGACAGTTCATATCAGCCCCAGCATTTT. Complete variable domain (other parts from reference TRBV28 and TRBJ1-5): DVKVTQSSRYLVKRTGEKVFLECVQDMDHENMFWYRQDPGLGLRLIYFSYDVKMKEKGDIPEGYSVSREKKERFSLILESASTNQTSMYLCASSFDSSYQPQHFGDGTRLSIL.

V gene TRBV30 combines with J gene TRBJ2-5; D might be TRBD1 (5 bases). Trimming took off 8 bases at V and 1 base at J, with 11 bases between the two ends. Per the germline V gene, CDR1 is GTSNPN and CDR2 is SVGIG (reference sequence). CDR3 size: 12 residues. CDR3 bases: TGTGCCCAGGGCCTCAGCCAAGAGACCCAGTACTTC. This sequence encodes CAQGLSQETQYF.

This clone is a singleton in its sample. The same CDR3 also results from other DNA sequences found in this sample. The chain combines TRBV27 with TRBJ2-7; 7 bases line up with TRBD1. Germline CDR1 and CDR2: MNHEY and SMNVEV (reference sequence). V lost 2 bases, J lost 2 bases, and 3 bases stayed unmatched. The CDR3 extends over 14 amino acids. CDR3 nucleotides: TGTGCCAGCAGTTTAGACAGGGTGACCTACGAGCAGTACTTC. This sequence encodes CASSLDRVTYEQYF.

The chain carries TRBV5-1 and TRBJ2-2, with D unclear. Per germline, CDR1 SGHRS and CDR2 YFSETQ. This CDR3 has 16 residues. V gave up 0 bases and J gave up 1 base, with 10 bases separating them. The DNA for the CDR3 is TGCGCCAGCAGCTTGGTACAGCCTAGGAACACCGGGGAGCTGTTTTTT. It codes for CASSLVQPRNTGELFF.

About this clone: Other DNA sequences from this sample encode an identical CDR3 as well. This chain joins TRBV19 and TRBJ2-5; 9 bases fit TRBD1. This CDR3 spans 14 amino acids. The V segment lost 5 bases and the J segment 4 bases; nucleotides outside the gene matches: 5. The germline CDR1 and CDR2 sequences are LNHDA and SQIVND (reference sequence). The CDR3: CASSERTGAETQYF. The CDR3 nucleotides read TGTGCCAGTAGTGAAAGGACAGGGGCAGAGACCCAGTACTTC.

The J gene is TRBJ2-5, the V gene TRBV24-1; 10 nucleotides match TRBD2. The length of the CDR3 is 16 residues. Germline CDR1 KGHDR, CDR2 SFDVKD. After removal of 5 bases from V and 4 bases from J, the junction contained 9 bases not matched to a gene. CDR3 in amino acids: CATSAPTAGGRETQYF. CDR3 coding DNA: TGTGCCACCAGTGCCCCAACAGCGGGGGGGAGAGAGACCCAGTACTTC.

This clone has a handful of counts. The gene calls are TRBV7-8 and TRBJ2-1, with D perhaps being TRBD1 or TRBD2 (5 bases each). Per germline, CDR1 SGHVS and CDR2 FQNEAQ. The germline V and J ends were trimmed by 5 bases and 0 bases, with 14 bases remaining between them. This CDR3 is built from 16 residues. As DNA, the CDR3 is TGTGCCAGCAGCCCCCCCGGGGCAGGCTCCTACAATGAGCAGTTCTTC. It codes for CASSPPGAGSYNEQFF.

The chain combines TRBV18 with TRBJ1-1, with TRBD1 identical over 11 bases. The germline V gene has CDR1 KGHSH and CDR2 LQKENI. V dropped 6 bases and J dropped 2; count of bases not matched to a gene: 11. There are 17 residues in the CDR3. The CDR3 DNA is TGTGCCAGCTCCAGCACCGATGGACAGGGGGCAAACACTGAAGCTTTCTTT. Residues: CASSSTDGQGANTEAFF.

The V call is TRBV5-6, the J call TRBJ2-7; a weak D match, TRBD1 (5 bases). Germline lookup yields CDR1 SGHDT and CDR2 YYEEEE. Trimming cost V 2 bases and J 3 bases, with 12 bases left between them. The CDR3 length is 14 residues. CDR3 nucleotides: TGTGCCAGCAGCTTCAAGGGGAACCTCTACGAGCAGTACTTC. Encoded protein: CASSFKGNLYEQYF.

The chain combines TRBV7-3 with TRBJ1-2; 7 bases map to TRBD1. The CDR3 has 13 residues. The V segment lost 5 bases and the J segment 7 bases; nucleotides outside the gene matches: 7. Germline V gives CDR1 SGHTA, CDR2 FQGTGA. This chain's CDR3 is CASSETGPGGYTF. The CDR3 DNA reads TGTGCCAGCAGCGAGACAGGGCCGGGTGGCTACACCTTC.

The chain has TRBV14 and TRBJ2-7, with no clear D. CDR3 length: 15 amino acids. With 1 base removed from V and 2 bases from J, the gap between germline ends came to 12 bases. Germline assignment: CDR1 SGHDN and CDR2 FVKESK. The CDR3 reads CASSQGTVITYEQYF. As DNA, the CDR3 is TGTGCCAGCAGCCAAGGGACGGTTATTACCTACGAGCAGTACTTC.

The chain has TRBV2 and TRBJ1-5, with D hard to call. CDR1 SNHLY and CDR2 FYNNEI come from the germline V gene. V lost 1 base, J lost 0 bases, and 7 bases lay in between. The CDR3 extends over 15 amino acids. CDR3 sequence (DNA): TGTGCCAGCAGTGAAGGTGGGGATAGCAATCAGCCCCAGCATTTT. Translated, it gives CASSEGGDSNQPQHF.

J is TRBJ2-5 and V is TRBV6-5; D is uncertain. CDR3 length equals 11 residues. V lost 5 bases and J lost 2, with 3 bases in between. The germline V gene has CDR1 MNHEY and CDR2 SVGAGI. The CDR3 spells CASSRQETQYF. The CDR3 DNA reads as TGTGCCAGCAGTCGGCAAGAGACCCAGTACTTC.

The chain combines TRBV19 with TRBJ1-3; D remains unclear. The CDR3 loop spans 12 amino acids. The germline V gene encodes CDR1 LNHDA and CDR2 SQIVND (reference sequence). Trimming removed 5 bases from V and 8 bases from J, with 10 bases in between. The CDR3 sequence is CASSPRLDTIYF. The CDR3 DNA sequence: TGTGCCAGTAGTCCCCGGCTGGACACCATATATTTT.

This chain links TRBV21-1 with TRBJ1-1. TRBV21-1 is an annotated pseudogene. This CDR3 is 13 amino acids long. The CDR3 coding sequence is TGTGCCAGCTTGGAGGGGGGAGGCACTGAAGCTTTCTTT. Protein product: CASLEGGGTEAFF.

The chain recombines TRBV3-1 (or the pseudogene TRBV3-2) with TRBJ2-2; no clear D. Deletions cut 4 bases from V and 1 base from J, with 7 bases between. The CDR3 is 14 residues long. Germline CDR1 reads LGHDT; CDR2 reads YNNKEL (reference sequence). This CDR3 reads CASSPGGNTGELFF. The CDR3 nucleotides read TGTGCCAGCAGCCCCGGCGGGAACACCGGGGAGCTGTTTTTT.

CDR3 protein: CASSNPNLGLNLYEQYF. In DNA, the CDR3 is TGTGCCAGCAGCAACCCAAATTTGGGACTCAATCTCTACGAGCAGTACTTC. The V gene is TRBV5-8, the J gene TRBJ2-7; perhaps TRBD2 as D (6 bases). This CDR3 is built from 17 residues. Trimming took 4 bases from V and 3 from J, leaving 23 bases between them. Germline loops: CDR1 SGHTS, CDR2 YDEGEE.

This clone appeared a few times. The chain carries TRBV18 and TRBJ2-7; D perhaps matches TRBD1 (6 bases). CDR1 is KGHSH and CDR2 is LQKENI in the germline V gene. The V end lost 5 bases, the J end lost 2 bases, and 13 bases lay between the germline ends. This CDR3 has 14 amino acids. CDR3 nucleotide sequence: TGTGCCAGCTCAGCCTCCGGGACAACCTACGAGCAGTACTTC. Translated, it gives CASSASGTTYEQYF.

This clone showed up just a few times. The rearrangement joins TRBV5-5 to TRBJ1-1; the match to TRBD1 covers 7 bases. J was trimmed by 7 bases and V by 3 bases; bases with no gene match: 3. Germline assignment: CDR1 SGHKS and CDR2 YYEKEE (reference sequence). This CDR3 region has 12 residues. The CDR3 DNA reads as TGTGCCAGCAGCTCACAGGGGCTTGAAGCTTTCTTT. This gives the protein CASSSQGLEAFF. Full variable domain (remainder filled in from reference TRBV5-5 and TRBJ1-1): DAGVTQSPTHLIKTRGQQVTLRCSPISGHKSVSWYQQVLGQGPQFIFQYYEKEERGRGNFPDRFSARQFPNYSSELNVNALLLGDSALYLCASSSQGLEAFFGQGTRLTVV.

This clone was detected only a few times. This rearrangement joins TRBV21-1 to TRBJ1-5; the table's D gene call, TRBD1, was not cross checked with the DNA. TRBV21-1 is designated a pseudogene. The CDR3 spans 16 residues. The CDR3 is CASSKNLTDRVEPQHF. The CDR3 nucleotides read TGTGCCAGCAGCAAAAACCTGACAGACAGGGTGGAGCCCCAGCATTTT.

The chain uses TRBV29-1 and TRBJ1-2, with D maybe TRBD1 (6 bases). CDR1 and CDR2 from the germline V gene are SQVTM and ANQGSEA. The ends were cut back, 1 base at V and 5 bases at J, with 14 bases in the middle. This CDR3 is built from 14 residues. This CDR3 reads CSVEGGGRGYGYTF. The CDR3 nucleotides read TGCAGCGTTGAAGGGGGGGGCAGGGGTTATGGCTACACCTTC.

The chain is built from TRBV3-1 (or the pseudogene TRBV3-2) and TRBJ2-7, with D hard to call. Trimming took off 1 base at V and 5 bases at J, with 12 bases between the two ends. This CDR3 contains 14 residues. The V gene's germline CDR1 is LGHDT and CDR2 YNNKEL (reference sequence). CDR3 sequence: CASSQGLLPHEQYF. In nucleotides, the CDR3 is TGTGCCAGCAGCCAAGGGCTATTACCCCACGAGCAGTACTTC.

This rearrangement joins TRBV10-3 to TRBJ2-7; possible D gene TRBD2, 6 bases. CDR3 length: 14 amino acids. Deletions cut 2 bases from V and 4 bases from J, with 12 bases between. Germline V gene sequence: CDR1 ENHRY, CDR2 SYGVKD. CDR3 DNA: TGTGCCATCAGTGAGCGGGACTTCAGATACGAGCAGTACTTC. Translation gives CAISERDFRYEQYF.

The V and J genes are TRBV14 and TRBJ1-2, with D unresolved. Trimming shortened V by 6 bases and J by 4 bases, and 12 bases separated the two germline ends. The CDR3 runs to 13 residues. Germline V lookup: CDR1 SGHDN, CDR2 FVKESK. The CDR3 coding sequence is TGTGCCAGCAGTCATGGCCCGACCTATGGCTACACCTTC. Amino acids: CASSHGPTYGYTF.